This passage covers 15 T cell receptor beta chains from one sample sequenced in a study of blood T cell repertoires in COVID-19. Clones were read by immunoSEQ multiplex PCR, and TCRdb kept only the in-frame ones, dropping some. The sample shows 200,000 to 300,000 clones, around 88% of them seen only once. The sequencing sample was made of peripheral blood. The receptors come from a woman in her 30s with COVID-19, enrolled during active disease.

The chain combines TRBV7-2 with TRBJ2-1, with 9 nucleotides matching TRBD2. CDR1 and CDR2 (germline): SGHTA, FQGNSA. This CDR3 region has 17 residues. V shed 1 base, J shed 7 bases, and the junction held 11 bases outside the gene matches. The CDR3: CASSLVRGGGASNEQFF. The DNA of the CDR3 is TGTGCCAGCAGCTTAGTTCGAGGCGGGGGGGCTTCAAATGAGCAGTTCTTC.

V and J are TRBV15 and TRBJ1-1; D is possibly TRBD1 (5 bases). The CDR3 covers 14 residues. Looked up from germline, CDR1 is LNHNV and CDR2 is YYDKDF (reference sequence). Trimming removed 1 base from V and 5 bases from J, with 11 bases in between. The CDR3 DNA follows: TGTGCCACCAGCAGAGCAGGGTTCGGTACTGAAGCTTTCTTT. It yields the protein CATSRAGFGTEAFF.

J is TRBJ2-3 and V is TRBV30, with 16 nucleotides matching TRBD2. The CDR3 has 15 amino acids. Germline V gene lookup returns CDR1 GTSNPN and CDR2 SVGIG (reference sequence). V lost 1 base and J lost 8; bases outside the gene matches: 3. CDR3 sequence: CAWSAGLAGGGTQYF. As DNA, the CDR3 is TGTGCCTGGAGTGCGGGACTAGCGGGAGGGGGTACGCAGTATTTT.

CDR3 nucleotides: TGTGCCGGGGGGTCGAGGGGCCACCTAAGCTCCTACAATGAGCAGTTCTTC. Protein sequence: CAGGSRGHLSSYNEQFF. The rearrangement joins TRBV2 to TRBJ2-1; TRBD2 might be the D (6 bases). This CDR3 is built from 17 residues. Germline-derived CDR1 and CDR2 are SNHLY and FYNNEI. Trimming shortened V by 11 bases and J by 0 bases, and 23 bases separated the two germline ends.

The V and J genes are TRBV19 and TRBJ2-1; TRBD2 matches at 10 bases. From germline, CDR1 is LNHDA and CDR2 SQIVND (reference sequence). Trimming removed 5 bases from V and 2 bases from J; junction bases left unmatched: 6. The CDR3 consists of 16 residues. The CDR3 reads CASSGRTSGTYNEQFF. The CDR3 bases are TGTGCCAGTAGTGGGCGGACTAGCGGCACCTACAATGAGCAGTTCTTC.

V is TRBV7-2 and J is TRBJ2-1; 8 bases line up with TRBD2. The junction had 8 bases not matched to a gene; V was cut back by 3 bases and J by 4 bases. The CDR3 is 16 amino acids. CDR1 and CDR2 from the germline V gene are SGHTA and FQGNSA. CDR3 loop: CASSFGLALVYNEQFF. Here the CDR3 DNA reads TGTGCCAGCAGCTTCGGACTAGCCTTGGTGTACAATGAGCAGTTCTTC.

This rearrangement joins TRBV6-5 to TRBJ2-7; the D gene is possibly TRBD1 (6 bases). The germline CDR1 and CDR2 sequences are MNHEY and SVGAGI. CDR3 size: 13 residues. Trimming stripped 6 bases from V and 5 bases from J, with 14 bases between. CDR3 in amino acids: CASSQTGTHEQYF. CDR3 nucleotides: TGTGCCAGCAGCCAAACAGGGACCCACGAGCAGTACTTC.

The rearrangement joins TRBV5-1 to TRBJ2-2; D is unresolved. Trimming shortened V by 0 bases and J by 0 bases, and 9 bases separated the two germline ends. This CDR3 has 16 amino acids. Per the germline V gene, CDR1 is SGHRS and CDR2 is YFSETQ. The CDR3 spells CASSLGQSSNTGELFF. The CDR3 coding sequence is TGCGCCAGCAGCTTGGGCCAGTCTTCGAACACCGGGGAGCTGTTTTTT.

The V and J genes are TRBV4-2 and TRBJ2-2, with 11 nucleotides matching TRBD2. The junction had 1 base not matched to a gene; V was cut back by 1 base and J by 0 bases. Germline CDR1 is LGHNA and CDR2 is YNFKEQ. This CDR3 contains 17 residues. CDR3 loop: CASSQGGLAANTGELFF. The CDR3 DNA sequence: TGTGCCAGCAGCCAAGGGGGACTAGCGGCGAACACCGGGGAGCTGTTTTTT.

This clone was counted a single time. In DNA form, the CDR3 reads TGTGCCAGCAGTACCGGGACACTGAATTCACCCCTCCACTTT. It yields the protein CASSTGTLNSPLHF. The chain recombines TRBV6-5 with TRBJ1-6; weak D call: TRBD1 (6 bases). The CDR3 loop spans 14 amino acids. Germline loops: CDR1 MNHEY, CDR2 SVGAGI. The V and J ends lost 5 bases and 7 bases respectively, with 12 bases between them.

This clone was counted once. V and J are TRBV11-1 and TRBJ2-5; D gene ambiguous. The ends were cut back, 5 bases at V and 4 bases at J, with 8 bases in the middle. Looked up from germline, CDR1 is SGHAT and CDR2 is FQDESV (reference sequence). CDR3 length equals 12 residues. The CDR3 nucleotides read TGTGCCAGCAGCCACTTGTCAGAGACCCAGTACTTC. This sequence encodes CASSHLSETQYF. The full variable domain, completed using reference TRBV11-1 and TRBJ2-5, is EAEVAQSPRYKITEKSQAVAFWCDPISGHATLYWYRQILGQGPELLVQFQDESVVDDSQLPKDRFSAERLKGVDSTLKIQPAELGDSAMYLCASSHLSETQYFGPGTRLLVL.

The chain combines TRBV3-1 (or the pseudogene TRBV3-2) with TRBJ2-6; 14 nucleotides line up with TRBD2. Germline loops: CDR1 LGHDT, CDR2 YNNKEL (reference sequence). V was clipped by 7 bases and J by 0 bases; unmatched bases: 5. The length of the CDR3 is 18 residues. CDR3 amino acids: CASTRGLAGASGANVLTF. The CDR3 bases are TGTGCCAGCACCCGGGGACTAGCGGGAGCCTCTGGGGCCAACGTCCTGACTTTC.

The CDR3 spells CASSFPYSGANVLTF. Written as DNA, the CDR3 is TGTGCCAGTAGTTTCCCTTACTCTGGGGCCAACGTCCTGACTTTC. J is TRBJ2-6 and V is TRBV19; D is uncertain. With 5 bases removed from V and 0 bases from J, the gap between germline ends came to 8 bases. CDR3 length equals 15 residues. Germline V gene data show CDR1 as LNHDA and CDR2 as SQIVND (reference sequence).

CDR3 sequence reads: CASMAGGQETQYF. The DNA of the CDR3 is TGTGCCAGCATGGCGGGAGGCCAAGAGACCCAGTACTTC. V and J are TRBV2 and TRBJ2-5, with 8 bases identical to TRBD2. CDR3 length: 13 amino acids. Germline CDR1 SNHLY, CDR2 FYNNEI. Trimming at V came to 7 bases and at J to 1 base, leaving 2 bases not matched to a gene.

The rearrangement uses TRBV7-8 and TRBJ2-1; 9 nucleotides line up with TRBD2. The CDR3 has 17 amino acids. CDR1 SGHVS and CDR2 FQNEAQ come from the germline V gene. V shed 8 bases and J 7 bases; nucleotides not matched to a gene: 18. The CDR3 loop reads CASLAWIVAGVMNEQFF. In DNA, the CDR3 is TGTGCCAGCTTAGCTTGGATTGTAGCGGGAGTAATGAATGAGCAGTTCTTC. Full variable domain (missing parts from reference TRBV7-8 and TRBJ2-1): GAGVSQSPRYKVAKRGQDVALRCDPISGHVSLFWYQQALGQGPEFLTYFQNEAQLDKSGLPSDRFFAERPEGSVSTLKIQRTQQEDSAVYLCASLAWIVAGVMNEQFFGPGTRLTVL.